These 7 T cell receptor beta chains were all obtained from the same sample, sequenced in a study of T cell repertoires and HLA-DP antigens. These receptors are not linked to any known antigen. The table came from immunoSEQ multiplex PCR; TCRdb's copy has only in-frame clones and leaves some out. Seen here are 85,000 to 90,000 clones, around nine tenths observed once, and the top ten hold around 1.7%. Sequencing was performed on CD4+ T cells from PBMCs. The receptor source for this set is a man in his fifties or sixties in good health and CMV-seronegative.

As to this clone: One end of the junction is discordant with germline, which a read error may explain. This chain connects TRBV7-7 to TRBJ2-2; D perhaps matches TRBD2 (6 bases). CDR1 and CDR2 (germline): SSHAT, FNYEAQ (reference sequence). This CDR3 region has 14 residues. CDR3 residues: CASSLAGITGELFF. For the CDR3, the DNA is TGTGCTAGCAGCTTGGCGGGGATCACCGGGGAGCTGTTTTTT.

The chain links TRBV18 to TRBJ2-3; D perhaps matches TRBD2 (6 bases). Germline CDR1 is KGHSH and CDR2 is LQKENI. This CDR3 comprises 13 residues. Trimming removed 3 bases at V and 7 bases at J, with 11 bases between. For the CDR3, the DNA is TGTGCCAGCTCACCGCGGGAAGAAAATACGCAGTATTTT. Its protein product is CASSPREENTQYF.

The chain combines TRBV27 with TRBJ1-2; D perhaps matches TRBD1 (5 bases). The CDR3 spans 13 residues. CDR1 and CDR2 from the germline V gene are MNHEY and SMNVEV (reference sequence). V was clipped by 3 bases and J by 4 bases, with 9 bases between them. CDR3 in DNA: TGTGCCAGCAGTTTCCAGGGCGGCTATGGCTACACCTTC. This sequence encodes CASSFQGGYGYTF.

This sequence joins TRBV5-1 and TRBJ1-2, with 8 bases lining up with TRBD1. The CDR3 length is 16 residues. Germline V gene sequence: CDR1 SGHRS, CDR2 YFSETQ. J gave up 3 bases and V 1 base, and 8 bases lay outside the gene matches. CDR3 sequence reads: CASSLLTGGRDYGYTF. The CDR3 DNA reads TGCGCCAGCAGCTTGCTAACAGGGGGAAGGGACTATGGCTACACCTTC.

This clone was detected a few times. The V call is TRBV2, the J call TRBJ2-7, with unresolved D. This CDR3 spans 11 amino acids. Trimming shortened V by 7 bases and J by 4 bases, and 8 bases separated the two germline ends. Germline loops: CDR1 SNHLY, CDR2 FYNNEI. The CDR3 DNA sequence: TGTGCCAGCACTCCTGGATACGAGCAGTACTTC. Translating it yields CASTPGYEQYF.

This clone appeared a single time. V usage is TRBV18 and J usage is TRBJ2-3; 8 bases agree with TRBD1. CDR3 size: 16 residues. V lost 1 base, J lost 6 bases, and 9 bases stayed unmatched. Germline values: CDR1 KGHSH, CDR2 LQKENI. This CDR3 reads CASSPLPGTGRDTQYF. CDR3 coding DNA: TGTGCCAGCTCACCACTTCCGGGGACAGGCAGGGATACGCAGTATTTT.

The chain carries TRBV5-4 and TRBJ2-2, with 8 nucleotides matching TRBD2. With 0 bases clipped from V and 11 bases from J, the junction kept 9 bases outside the gene matches. Germline CDR1 reads SGHNT; CDR2 reads YYREEE (reference sequence). The CDR3 has 15 amino acids. In DNA form, the CDR3 reads TGTGCCAGCAGCTTGGCCAAGACGGGAGGGGGAGAGCTGTTTTTT. Its protein product is CASSLAKTGGGELFF. Combining the CDR3 with reference TRBV5-4 and TRBJ2-2 gives the whole variable domain ETGVTQSPTHLIKTRGQQVTLRCSSQSGHNTVSWYQQALGQGPQFIFQYYREEENGRGNFPPRFSGLQFPNYSSELNVNALELDDSALYLCASSLAKTGGGELFFGEGSRLTVL.